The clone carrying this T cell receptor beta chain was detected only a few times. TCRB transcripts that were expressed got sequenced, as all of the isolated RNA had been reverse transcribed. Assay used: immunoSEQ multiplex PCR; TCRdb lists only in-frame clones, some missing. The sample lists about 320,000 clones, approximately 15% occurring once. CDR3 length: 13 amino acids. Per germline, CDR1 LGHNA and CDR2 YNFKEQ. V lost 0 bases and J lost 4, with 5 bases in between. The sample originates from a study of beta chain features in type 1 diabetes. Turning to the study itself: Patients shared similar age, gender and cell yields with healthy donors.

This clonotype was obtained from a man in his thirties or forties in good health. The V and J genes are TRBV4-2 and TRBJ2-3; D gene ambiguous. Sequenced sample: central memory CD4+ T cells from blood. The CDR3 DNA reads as TGTGCCAGCAGCCAAGACGTGGCAGATACGCAGTATTTT. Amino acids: CASSQDVADTQYF.